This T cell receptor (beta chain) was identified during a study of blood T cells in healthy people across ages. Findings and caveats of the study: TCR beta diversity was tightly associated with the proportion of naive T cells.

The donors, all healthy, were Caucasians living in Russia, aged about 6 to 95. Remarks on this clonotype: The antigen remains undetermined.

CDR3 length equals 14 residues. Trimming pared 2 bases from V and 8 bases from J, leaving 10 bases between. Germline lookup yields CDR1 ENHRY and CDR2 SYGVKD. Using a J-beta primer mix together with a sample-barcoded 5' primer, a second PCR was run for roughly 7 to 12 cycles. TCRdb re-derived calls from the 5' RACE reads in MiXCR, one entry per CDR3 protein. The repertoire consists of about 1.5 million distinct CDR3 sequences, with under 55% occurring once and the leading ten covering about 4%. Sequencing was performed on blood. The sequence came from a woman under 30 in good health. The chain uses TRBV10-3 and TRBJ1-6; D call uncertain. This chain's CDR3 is CAISETGEYSPLHF. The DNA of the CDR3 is TGTGCCATCAGTGAGACCGGGGAATATTCACCCCTCCACTTT.